This T cell receptor (beta chain) is drawn from a study of tissue T cells after allogeneic stem cell transplantation. With 2 bases clipped from V and 5 bases from J, the junction kept 7 bases outside the gene matches. This CDR3 is built from 16 residues. From germline, CDR1 is MNHEY and CDR2 SVGAGI. GI sites, liver, skin and spleen were taken after median 9.75 post-mortem hours. This clone has just a few counts. Its antigen is still unknown. The assay was immunoSEQ multiplex PCR, and TCRdb's table has in-frame clones only and misses some. The sample includes about 4,300 clones, approximately 66% of them seen just once. General study findings and limits: Few T cell clones were shared across patients, but motif clusters showed tissue-specific shared signatures.

The receptor's source is a male donor older than 55 with lung cancer. The specimen comprised left colon tissue, sampled at autopsy. The rearrangement joins TRBV6-5 to TRBJ2-1; 9 nucleotides line up with TRBD2. DNA of the CDR3: TGTGCCAGCAGTTACACAGCGGGGGGTTCTCACAATGAGCAGTTCTTC. It yields the protein CASSYTAGGSHNEQFF.